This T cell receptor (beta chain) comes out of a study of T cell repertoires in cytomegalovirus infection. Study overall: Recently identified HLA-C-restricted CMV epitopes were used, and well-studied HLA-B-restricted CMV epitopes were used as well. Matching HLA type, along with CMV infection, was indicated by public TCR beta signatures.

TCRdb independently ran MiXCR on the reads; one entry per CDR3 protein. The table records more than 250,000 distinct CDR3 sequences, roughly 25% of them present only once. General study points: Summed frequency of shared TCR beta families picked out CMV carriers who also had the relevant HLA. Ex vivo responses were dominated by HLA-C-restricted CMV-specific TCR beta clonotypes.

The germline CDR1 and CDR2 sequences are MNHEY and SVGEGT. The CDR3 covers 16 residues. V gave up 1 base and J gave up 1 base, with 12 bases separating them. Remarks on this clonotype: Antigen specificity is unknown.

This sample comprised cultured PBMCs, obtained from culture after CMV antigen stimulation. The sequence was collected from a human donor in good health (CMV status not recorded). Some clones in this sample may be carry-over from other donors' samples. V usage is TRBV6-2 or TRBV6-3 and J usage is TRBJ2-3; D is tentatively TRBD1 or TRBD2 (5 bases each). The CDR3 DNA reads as TGTGCCAGCAGTTACTGGGACGCCCTTCGCACAGATACGCAGTATTTT. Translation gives CASSYWDALRTDTQYF.